The source of this T cell receptor (beta chain) is a study of radiotherapy plus CTLA-4 blockade in lung cancer. Study-level results: In blood, TCR clones derived from the tumor expanded after radiotherapy plus ipilimumab. Early blood T cell clone changes and increased post-radiation serum interferon-beta were reportedly the strongest response predictors.

This CDR3 spans 15 amino acids. V shed 3 bases, J shed 2 bases, and the junction held 1 base outside the gene matches. The germline CDR1 and CDR2 sequences are MGHRA and YSYEKL. Regarding this clone: Its antigen is currently unknown.

The method was immunoSEQ multiplex PCR; TCRdb's version includes in-frame clones alone and lacks a portion of them. The data hold more than 30,000 clones, with roughly 71% observed a single time. The chain recombines TRBV4-1 with TRBJ2-7; TRBD2 matches 13 bases. The clonotype comes from a human donor with non-small cell lung cancer who had stable disease on radiotherapy plus ipilimumab. The sequencing used peripheral blood, collected from a patient treated with radiotherapy plus ipilimumab. The CDR3 spells CASSQGLAGTYEQYF. The DNA for the CDR3 is TGCGCCAGCAGCCAGGGACTAGCGGGGACCTACGAGCAGTACTTC.